This TCR beta chain comes out of a study of blood T cell repertoires in COVID-19 (dated by TCRdb to the early 2020s). For context, the study as a whole: Samples covering the acute and convalescent phases of COVID-19 were provided by collaborators in the United States, Italy and Spain. The prospective study material was composed of cDNA or gDNA derived from T cells, B-cell-depleted T cells, or PBMCs. The samples were drawn from the first 160 participants of the ongoing ImmuneRACE study and from about 1,200 subjects provided by 6 global collaborators. Deeply sampled blood TCRbeta repertoires from subjects exposed to, actively infected with, or recovered from COVID-19 were included in the dataset. A freely available public database, intended as a resource for researchers studying the immune response to SARS-CoV-2, is where the repertoires were released. Where available, HLA class I and class II types were taken from metadata supplied by the sample provider and were not determined by assay-based typing. A de-identified subject ID, COVID-19 status, age in years and sex were almost always included in the sample metadata.

The immunoSEQ Assay, a bias-controlled multiplex PCR, was used to amplify TCRbeta CDR3 regions from genomic DNA. Regarding the original processing steps: The number of nucleated cells in each sample was estimated by amplification of reference gene primers within the assay. Sequence reads were collapsed and filtered to measure the absolute abundance of every unique TCRbeta CDR3 rearrangement. For each sample, productive Simpson clonality was calculated as the square root of Simpson's diversity index across productive rearrangements. TCRdb took over this immuneACCESS table, retaining in-frame rearrangements with V and J assigned. Such tables are incomplete; in checked studies, under half of the missing clones stem from an unresolved V gene, and the remainder is unexplained. V, J and clone size reflect that table, while D and trimming were determined from the DNA. The sample includes 65,000 to 75,000 clones, with roughly four fifths observed a single time. Clones ranked in the top ten supply 40% to 50% of the sample.

On this clone: Its antigen specificity is not known. It has no much larger one-base neighbor in the sample; base qualities were not kept.

Overall results and qualifications from the work: The amount of clinical and demographic metadata varied by source and participant and was provided uncurated.

Whole blood was collected in K2EDTA tubes by collaborating institutions according to the institutions' own protocols. For TCRbeta analysis, collaborator samples were shipped as frozen whole blood, as isolated PBMCs, or as DNA extracted from either sample type. V is cut by 1 base and J by 5 bases, and the space between the germline ends is 17 bases. Counted from cysteine to phenylalanine, this CDR3 has 16 amino acids. Only the CDR3 DNA is retained, 48 bases long and in frame from the first base. The germline V gene provides CDR1 MGHRA and CDR2 YSYEKL. The sequenced material came from peripheral blood. In this chain, TRBV4-1 is recombined with TRBJ2-5, with no reliable assignment of the D segment. This receptor was identified in an elderly man with acute or convalescent COVID-19. The CDR3 region reads CASSQGPIPTEETQYF. Read as DNA, the sequence is TGCGCCAGCAGCCAAGGGCCGATTCCCACAGAGGAGACCCAGTACTTC.